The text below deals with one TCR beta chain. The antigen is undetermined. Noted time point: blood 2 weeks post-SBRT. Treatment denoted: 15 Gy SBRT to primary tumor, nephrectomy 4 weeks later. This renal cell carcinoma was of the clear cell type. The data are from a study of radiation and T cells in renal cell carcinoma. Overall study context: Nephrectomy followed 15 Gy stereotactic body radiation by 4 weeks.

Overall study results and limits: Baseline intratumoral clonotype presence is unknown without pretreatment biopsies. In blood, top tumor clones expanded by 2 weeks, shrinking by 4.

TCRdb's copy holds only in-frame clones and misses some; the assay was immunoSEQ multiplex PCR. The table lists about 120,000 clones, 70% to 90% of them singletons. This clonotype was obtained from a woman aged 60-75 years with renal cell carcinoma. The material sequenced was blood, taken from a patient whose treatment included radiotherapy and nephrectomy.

CDR3 bases: TGTGCCAGCAGCTTGACTAGCGGGAAGGTAGATACGCAGTATTTT. Amino acids: CASSLTSGKVDTQYF. V is TRBV7-2 and J is TRBJ2-3; 11 bases match TRBD2. Trimming at V came to 3 bases and at J to 5 bases, leaving 4 bases not matched to a gene. The V gene's germline CDR1 is SGHTA and CDR2 FQGNSA. The CDR3 is made up of 15 amino acids. The full variable domain, with the rest looked up from reference TRBV7-2 and TRBJ2-3, is GAGVSQSPSNKVTEKGKDVELRCDPISGHTALYWYRQSLGQGLEFLIYFQGNSAPDKSGLPSDRFSAERTGGSVSTLTIQRTQQEDSAVYLCASSLTSGKVDTQYFGPGTRLTVL.